This is a list of T cell receptor beta chains from one sample in a study of T cell repertoires in cytomegalovirus infection. TCRdb re-called the reads with MiXCR, one entry per CDR3 protein. The repertoire holds around 300,000 distinct CDR3 sequences, with about 25% as singletons. The sequenced sample consisted of PBMCs. The receptors stem from a human donor in good health (CMV status not recorded). Some clones in this sample may be carry-over from other donors' samples. CDR3s include the opening cysteine and the closing phenylalanine or tryptophan. D genes are given only for firm matches.

j_call,v_call,d_call,cdr3_aa
TRBJ2-7,TRBV7-2,.,CASSWGGEQYF
TRBJ2-7,TRBV12-3/TRBV12-4,.,CASSLLGGSYEQYF
TRBJ2-1,TRBV6-5,.,CASSYSIALSSYNEQFF
TRBJ2-7,TRBV28,.,CASTARGSYEQYF
TRBJ2-3,TRBV20-1,TRBD2,CSARGPAAGSTDTQYF
TRBJ2-7,TRBV7-2,.,CASSLSRGEYEQYF
TRBJ1-3,TRBV25-1,.,CASRGVGSGNTIYF
TRBJ1-1,TRBV12-3/TRBV12-4,.,CASSPGRVLGTEAFF
TRBJ2-1,TRBV7-8,.,CASSARDVDNEQFF
TRBJ1-3,TRBV7-2,.,CASLSGNTIYF
TRBJ2-2,TRBV7-8,TRBD1,CASSGGQGVTGELFF
TRBJ2-7,TRBV12-3/TRBV12-4,.,CASGFGRDMYF
TRBJ2-7,TRBV2,.,CASIGNSYEQYF
TRBJ2-1,TRBV7-8,.,CASSLAAASSYNEQFF
TRBJ2-4,TRBV7-2,.,CASSLVDRGGNIQYF
TRBJ1-1,TRBV29-1,.,CSVLQSNTEAFF
TRBJ2-7,TRBV7-2,TRBD1,CASSRDRAGDEQYF
TRBJ2-2,TRBV27,.,CASSWDGRYTGELFF
TRBJ1-5,TRBV7-2,TRBD1,CASSSGQARQPQHF
TRBJ1-2,TRBV4-1,TRBD1,CASSQEIQGQGASGYTF
TRBJ2-1,TRBV28,.,CASSFRGFYNEQFF
TRBJ2-4,TRBV5-1,.,CASSLTEGNIQYF
TRBJ2-3,TRBV10-3,.,CAISEATDTQYF
TRBJ2-3,TRBV6-8,TRBD2,CASSSPPAREDF
TRBJ2-7,TRBV7-8,.,CASSLNRVSPYEQYF